This record covers a single T cell receptor (beta chain). The target antigen is unknown. Profiling relied on immunoSEQ multiplex PCR, and the TCRdb table lists in-frame clones only, not all of them. The table shows around 180,000 clones, with just over 85% occurring only once. This specimen belongs to a study of T cell responses to AZD1222 COVID-19 vaccine. Study-level results: It was only after the peak T cell response that any repertoires were sampled. White British ancestry dominated among donors, who included more females, and clonal diversity was possibly underestimated. Spike-wide coverage was observed for vaccine-associated CD4 TCRs, with dominant responses at 160-218 and 743-854. After two AZD1222 doses, spike-specific TCR breadth and depth rose versus day 0.

Germline values: CDR1 MNHNS, CDR2 SASEGT. The V and J ends lost 3 bases and 5 bases, in that order; junction bases with no gene match: 10. The CDR3 loop spans 16 amino acids. This chain connects TRBV6-1 to TRBJ2-7; TRBD2 matches 10 bases. Source: peripheral blood, taken on day 0 of AZD1222 vaccination. This clonotype originated in an adult in good health. CDR3 loop: CASSDHWASGRNEQYF. CDR3 bases: TGTGCCAGCAGTGACCATTGGGCTAGCGGGAGAAACGAGCAGTACTTC.